The source of this T cell receptor (beta chain) is a study of CD8+ T cells in alopecia areata. A word on this clone: Its target is not known. Different DNA sequences within this sample yield the same CDR3.

Overall study findings and caveats: Relative to mice, TCR sharing across patients was less clear, a difference possibly HLA-related. Normal-skin resident alphabeta T cells also appear among scalp sample sequences.

CDR3 length equals 12 residues. The ends were cut back, 0 bases at V and 3 bases at J, with 5 bases in the middle. CDR1 is SQVTM, CDR2 ANQGSEA, per germline. cDNA prepared by RNA extraction and subsequent reverse transcription served as the template for sequencing. Sequenced by immunoSEQ multiplex PCR; TCRdb stores in-frame clones only, minus some. Of 150,000 or so clones in the sample, 80% to 90% are singletons; the top ten hold about 16%. The TCR comes from a human donor with alopecia areata. This specimen was CD8+ T cells sorted from blood, taken at week 0. The chain has TRBV29-1 and TRBJ1-2; no clear D. This CDR3 reads CSVEDRHYGYTF. The DNA of the CDR3 is TGCAGCGTTGAAGATCGGCACTATGGCTACACCTTC.